Below are 11 T cell receptor beta chains sequenced from a single sample in a study of cytomegalovirus exposure and HLA in healthy donors. In the PCR, 60 Vbeta and 13 Jbeta primers were used. TCRdb's table, derived via immunoSEQ multiplex PCR, lists solely in-frame clones and lacks some. The repertoire consists of 100,000 to 150,000 clones, with more than 60% occurring once and the leading ten covering approximately 1.5%. The sequencing input was PBMCs. These receptors were collected from a woman aged 18-35 years in good health and CMV-seronegative.

This clone has only one observation. V gene TRBV25-1 combines with J gene TRBJ2-3; D gene unclear. This CDR3 has 17 amino acids. Deletions cut 3 bases from V and 2 bases from J, with 18 bases between. The germline gives CDR1 MGHDK, CDR2 SYGVNS. CDR3 DNA sequence: TGTGCCAGCAGTGAGCGGTCAGCTCATACCAACACAGATACGCAGTATTTT. Its translation is CASSERSAHTNTDTQYF.

A single count supports this clone. The gene calls are TRBV5-1 and TRBJ1-2, with D possibly being TRBD1 (5 bases). Trimming removed 0 bases from V and 0 bases from J, with 9 bases in between. CDR3 size: 15 residues. Per germline, CDR1 SGHRS and CDR2 YFSETQ. The CDR3 loop is CASSLGTLANYGYTF. CDR3 DNA: TGCGCCAGCAGCTTGGGGACATTAGCTAACTATGGCTACACCTTC. Variable domain in full (rest from reference TRBV5-1 and TRBJ1-2): KAGVTQTPRYLIKTRGQQVTLSCSPISGHRSVSWYQQTPGQGLQFLFEYFSETQRNKGNFPGRFSGRQFSNSRSEMNVSTLELGDSALYLCASSLGTLANYGYTFGSGTRLTVV.

The chain links TRBV19 to TRBJ1-1; 8 bases match TRBD1. CDR1 LNHDA and CDR2 SQIVND come from the germline V gene (reference sequence). The CDR3 sequence is 14 residues long. V lost 7 bases and J lost 4; bases outside the gene matches: 8. The CDR3 DNA reads TGTGCCAGTACCCCGCAGGGGGCTAGCACTGAAGCTTTCTTT. It codes for CASTPQGASTEAFF.

This clone has more than one count but fewer than ten. The rearrangement joins TRBV6-5 to TRBJ1-5; D perhaps matches TRBD1 (6 bases). Germline V gene lookup returns CDR1 MNHEY and CDR2 SVGAGI. CDR3 size: 12 residues. Trimming left V 6 bases short and J 7 bases short, with 10 bases between. CDR3 bases: TGTGCCAGCAGGACAGGAGGCCAGCCCCAGCATTTT. Its translation is CASRTGGQPQHF.

CDR3 bases: TGTGCCAGCAACCCAATGGGACACGATGAGCAGTTCTTC. Translation: CASNPMGHDEQFF. The chain recombines TRBV2 with TRBJ2-1, with D possibly TRBD1 on 6 matching bases. V lost 7 bases, J lost 8 bases, and 15 bases lay in between. Germline V CDR1 and CDR2: SNHLY, FYNNEI. The CDR3 has 13 residues.

This clone was counted a single time. V gene TRBV7-9 combines with J gene TRBJ2-7, with a tentative D call TRBD2 (5 bases). The V gene lost 7 bases and the J gene lost 3 bases, with 19 bases spanning the gap. CDR1 and CDR2 (germline): SEHNR, FQNEAQ (reference sequence). The CDR3 is 15 amino acids. DNA of the CDR3: TGTGCCAGCATCGATACTAGGGCCCCAGACTACGAGCAGTACTTC. Its translation is CASIDTRAPDYEQYF.

The CDR3 coding sequence is TGTGCCAGCAGTTACTCACGCGAACCCTCTGGAAACACCATATATTTT. Translating gives CASSYSREPSGNTIYF. J is TRBJ1-3 and V is TRBV6-6; no firm D call. With 0 bases removed from V and 0 bases from J, the gap between germline ends came to 9 bases. The CDR3 spans 16 residues. From germline, CDR1 is MNHNY and CDR2 SVGAGI (reference sequence).

V usage is TRBV5-1 and J usage is TRBJ2-5, with D tentatively TRBD2 (5 bases). The ends were cut back, 4 bases at V and 1 base at J, with 11 bases in the middle. The CDR3 length is 14 residues. Looked up from germline, CDR1 is SGHRS and CDR2 is YFSETQ. The CDR3 DNA is TGCGCCAGCAGCGAAGGACGGGGCCAAGAGACCCAGTACTTC. It encodes CASSEGRGQETQYF.

A few counts support this clone. V gene TRBV7-9 combines with J gene TRBJ2-3; D gene uncertain. Trimming removed 5 bases from V and 2 bases from J, with 17 bases in between. Germline V gene data show CDR1 as SEHNR and CDR2 as FQNEAQ (reference sequence). The CDR3 has 16 amino acids. CDR3 protein: CASSPSTRPYTDTQYF. CDR3 in DNA: TGTGCCAGCAGCCCCTCTACGAGGCCATACACAGATACGCAGTATTTT. Supplemented by reference TRBV7-9 and TRBJ2-3, the full variable domain reads DTGVSQNPRHKITKRGQNVTFRCDPISEHNRLYWYRQTLGQGPEFLTYFQNEAQLEKSRLLSDRFSAERPKGSFSTLEIQRTEQGDSAMYLCASSPSTRPYTDTQYFGPGTRLTVL.

V gene TRBV14 combines with J gene TRBJ2-7; the D is unclear. Trimming stripped 0 bases from V and 3 bases from J, with 6 bases between. CDR3 length: 13 amino acids. Per the germline V gene, CDR1 is SGHDN and CDR2 is FVKESK. The CDR3 coding sequence is TGTGCCAGCAGCCAAGAAAATATCTACGAGCAGTACTTC. This gives the protein CASSQENIYEQYF.

This clone appeared a few times. V and J are TRBV25-1 and TRBJ2-5; D perhaps matches TRBD2 (5 bases). Trimming removed 6 bases at V and 7 bases at J, with 15 bases between. CDR1 MGHDK and CDR2 SYGVNS come from the germline V gene. The CDR3 is 13 amino acids. The CDR3 sequence is CASRPDPSGTQYF. CDR3 nucleotides: TGTGCCAGCAGACCCGACCCGAGCGGGACCCAGTACTTC.